The rows below give T cell receptor beta chains drawn from one sample of a study of blood T cell repertoires in COVID-19. Sequencing used immunoSEQ multiplex PCR; TCRdb keeps in-frame clones, though not all of them. The table has under 300,000 clones, approximately 83% seen once; the top ten hold approximately 9.6%. The sequencing input was peripheral blood. Receptors were obtained from an elderly woman with acute or convalescent COVID-19. The CDR3 runs from the conserved cysteine through the conserved F or W. The D gene is left open where the match is weak. Where a row states a size, it is once, few, many or the class of an expanded clone; other rows omit it.

TRBJ2-3 | . | TRBV3-1/TRBV3-2 | . | TGTGCCAGCAGCCAAGACTACCCTCTCGGGTCTTCGACAGATACGCAGTATTTT | CASSQDYPLGSSTDTQYF
TRBJ1-4 | . | TRBV4-1 | once | TGCGCCAGCAGCCCCGTGGGGGCAACCAGAGAAAAACTGTTTTTT | CASSPVGATREKLFF
TRBJ1-5 | . | TRBV4-1 | . | TGCGCCAGCAGCCAAGGTTATAGCAATCAGCCCCAGCATTTT | CASSQGYSNQPQHF
TRBJ2-2 | TRBD2 | TRBV5-1 | . | TGCGCCAGCAGCTTGGCTAGCGGGGGGGCGAAGGAGCTGTTTTTT | CASSLASGGAKELFF
TRBJ2-2 | . | TRBV2 | . | TGTGCCAGCAGGGGACAAATGAACACCGGGGAGCTGTTTTTT | CASRGQMNTGELFF
TRBJ1-2 | . | TRBV6-5 | . | TGTGCCAGCAAGGGAGTACCGGGGGGCTACACCTTC | CASKGVPGGYTF
TRBJ1-3 | . | TRBV5-6 | . | TGTGCCAGCAGCTTGGGGCCGGCAGGCAGCTCGGGAAACACCATATATTTT | CASSLGPAGSSGNTIYF
TRBJ1-1 | . | TRBV5-4 | . | TGTGCCAGCAGCTTCGACCGGGACACCGAAGCTTTCTTT | CASSFDRDTEAFF
TRBJ2-7 | . | TRBV28 | . | TGTGCCAGCAGTTTTTGGCAGGGGCGAATGCTGGGCGAGCAGTACTTC | CASSFWQGRMLGEQYF
TRBJ1-6 | . | TRBV2 | . | TGTGCCAGCACCTTAGGACAGAGCTCCTATAATTCACCCCTCCACTTT | CASTLGQSSYNSPLHF